The rows below give T cell receptor beta chains drawn from one sample of a study of OX40 agonist ivuxolimab in advanced cancers. Measured with immunoSEQ multiplex PCR; TCRdb has only the in-frame clones, and not every one. The profile shows 60,000 to 80,000 clones, roughly 82% of them singletons. The specimen was CD4+ or CD8+ T cells sorted from blood, collected in a trial of the OX40 agonist ivuxolimab. These TCRs come from an adult with an advanced solid tumor such as melanoma, head and neck, liver or kidney cancer. Both conserved end residues are part of each CDR3. A D gene is named only where the DNA matches it firmly. Clone size appears in some rows only: once, few, many, or a class for an expanded clone.

D gene	V gene	J gene	clone size	CDR3 protein	CDR3 DNA
TRBD2	TRBV28	TRBJ2-7	.	CASVSAGADEQYF	TGTGCCAGCGTATCAGCGGGAGCGGACGAGCAGTACTTC
TRBD2	TRBV4-1	TRBJ2-7	.	CASSQGFSGAGSYEQYF	TGCGCCAGCAGCCAAGGGTTTAGCGGGGCGGGATCCTACGAGCAGTACTTC
.	TRBV5-1	TRBJ1-4	.	CASSLWGNEKLFF	TGCGCCAGCAGCTTGTGGGGTAATGAAAAACTGTTTTTT
TRBD2	TRBV6-5	TRBJ2-5	.	CASNQAGTSKETQYF	TGTGCCAGCAACCAAGCCGGGACTAGTAAAGAGACCCAGTACTTC
.	TRBV5-6	TRBJ2-5	.	CASSGGAQETQYF	TGTGCCAGCAGCGGGGGGGCCCAAGAGACCCAGTACTTC
TRBD2	TRBV5-1	TRBJ2-3	.	CASSLSSGSTDTQYF	TGCGCCAGCAGCTTATCTAGCGGGAGCACAGATACGCAGTATTTT
.	TRBV7-9	TRBJ2-5	.	CASSPRGAETQYF	TGTGCCAGCAGCCCAAGGGGGGCAGAGACCCAGTACTTC
TRBD1	TRBV5-6	TRBJ2-6	.	CASSRRQGAWGANVLTF	TGTGCCAGCAGTCGAAGACAGGGGGCGTGGGGGGCCAACGTCCTGACTTTC
.	TRBV27	TRBJ2-6	.	CASSLTVSGANVLTF	TGTGCCAGCAGTTTAACGGTCTCTGGGGCCAACGTCCTGACTTTC
.	TRBV7-8	TRBJ1-1	.	CASTSNTEAFF	TGTGCCAGCACTTCGAACACTGAAGCTTTCTTT
.	TRBV2	TRBJ2-7	.	CASSAYYEQYF	TGTGCCAGCAGTGCCTACTACGAGCAGTACTTC
.	TRBV7-8	TRBJ1-2	.	CASSFPGADYGYTF	TGTGCCAGCAGCTTCCCAGGGGCGGACTATGGCTACACCTTC
.	TRBV18	TRBJ1-1	few	CASSQGRFPTEAFF	TGTGCCAGCTCACAGGGTCGGTTCCCCACTGAAGCTTTCTTT
.	TRBV23-1	TRBJ2-7	.	CASSPSRAFYFYEQYF	TGCGCCAGCAGCCCTTCTCGGGCTTTTTATTTCTACGAGCAGTACTTC
.	TRBV18	TRBJ1-4	.	CASTAVATNEKLFF	TGTGCCAGCACGGCAGTTGCAACTAATGAAAAACTGTTTTTT
.	TRBV29-1	TRBJ2-7	.	CSGWDQGSSYEQYF	TGCAGCGGGTGGGACCAGGGGAGCTCCTACGAGCAGTACTTC
.	TRBV18	TRBJ2-4	.	CASSPQVGGFVKNIQYF	TGTGCCAGCTCACCACAGGTCGGCGGATTTGTCAAAAACATTCAGTACTTC
TRBD2	TRBV4-2	TRBJ2-1	.	CASSRATPGLAGASSYNEQFF	TGTGCCAGCAGCCGCGCCACACCGGGACTAGCGGGTGCGAGCTCCTACAATGAGCAGTTCTTC
TRBD2	TRBV10-3	TRBJ2-1	.	CAISTGTSGYNEQFF	TGTGCCATCAGTACCGGGACTAGCGGCTACAATGAGCAGTTCTTC
TRBD2	TRBV7-6	TRBJ2-2	.	CASSFERESGELFF	TGTGCCAGCAGCTTTGAGCGGGAGAGCGGGGAGCTGTTTTTT
TRBD1	TRBV18	TRBJ2-5	.	CASSLGTAQETQYF	TGTGCCAGCTCCCTCGGGACAGCCCAAGAGACCCAGTACTTC
.	TRBV4-2	TRBJ1-5	few	CASSQDRINSRQPQHF	TGTGCCAGCAGCCAAGATCGGATAAACAGTCGTCAGCCCCAGCATTTT
.	TRBV19	TRBJ2-5	.	CASSIDPGRGQETQYF	TGTGCCAGTAGTATAGATCCCGGCAGGGGACAAGAGACCCAGTACTTC
TRBD1	TRBV5-1	TRBJ2-5	.	CASSPDPGQEETQYF	TGCGCCAGCAGCCCTGATCCGGGACAGGAAGAGACCCAGTACTTC
.	TRBV29-1	TRBJ1-2	.	CSVEDQVTSYGYTF	TGCAGCGTTGAAGATCAAGTCACCTCCTATGGCTACACCTTC
.	TRBV7-8	TRBJ2-2	.	CASSFLRTNTGELFF	TGTGCCAGCAGCTTCTTAAGAACGAACACCGGGGAGCTGTTTTTT
.	TRBV6-5	TRBJ1-3	.	CASSSTGSGNTIYF	TGTGCCAGCAGTTCCACAGGATCTGGAAACACCATATATTTT
TRBD1	TRBV7-2	TRBJ2-4	.	CASSLGRQGANIQYF	TGTGCCAGCAGCTTAGGCCGACAGGGGGCGAACATTCAGTACTTC
.	TRBV9	TRBJ1-3	.	CASDSGNTIYF	TGTGCCAGCGACTCTGGAAACACCATATATTTT
.	TRBV18	TRBJ2-7	.	CASSPPGPYEQYF	TGTGCCAGCTCACCACCGGGTCCCTACGAGCAGTACTTC
.	TRBV15	TRBJ1-2	.	CATSRYQGANYGYTF	TGTGCCACCAGCAGGTACCAGGGCGCTAACTATGGCTACACCTTC
.	TRBV5-1	TRBJ2-7	.	CASNQAGADYEQYF	TGCGCCAGCAATCAAGCGGGCGCAGACTACGAGCAGTACTTC
TRBD1	TRBV18	TRBJ2-3	.	CASSANRGSTDTQYF	TGTGCCAGCTCGGCCAACAGGGGTAGCACAGATACGCAGTATTTT
TRBD1	TRBV2	TRBJ1-1	once	CASRRTGGAFF	TGTGCCAGCAGGAGGACAGGAGGAGCTTTCTTT
TRBD2	TRBV5-6	TRBJ2-7	.	CASLLGGRQNEQYF	TGTGCCAGCCTCCTTGGCGGGAGACAGAACGAGCAGTACTTC
.	TRBV7-8	TRBJ1-5	.	CASSPDVSRSPQHF	TGTGCCAGCAGCCCAGACGTCTCGCGGTCGCCCCAGCATTTT
.	TRBV27	TRBJ2-7	.	CASSFKAGSFYEQYF	TGTGCCAGCAGTTTTAAGGCGGGAAGCTTCTACGAGCAGTACTTC
.	TRBV10-2	TRBJ2-2	.	CASSVLSGIYTGELFF	TGCGCCAGCAGTGTTTTGAGCGGCATTTACACCGGGGAGCTGTTTTTT
.	TRBV11-2	TRBJ1-1	few	CASSQSAQDTEAFF	TGTGCCAGCAGCCAAAGCGCACAGGACACTGAAGCTTTCTTT
.	TRBV29-1	TRBJ1-1	.	CSVQETAATEAFF	TGCAGCGTTCAGGAGACAGCGGCTACTGAAGCTTTCTTT
.	TRBV5-1	TRBJ2-1	.	CASGWGRAYNEQFF	TGCGCCAGCGGGTGGGGGCGAGCCTACAATGAGCAGTTCTTC
.	TRBV7-2	TRBJ2-7	.	CASSLDSGNEQYF	TGTGCCAGCAGCTTAGATTCAGGGAACGAGCAGTACTTC
.	TRBV5-1	TRBJ2-4	.	CASSLSGGRGIQYF	TGCGCCAGCAGCTTGAGTGGGGGGCGAGGCATTCAGTACTTC
.	TRBV29-1	TRBJ2-1	.	CSVGQPFGEQFF	TGCAGCGTTGGACAGCCATTCGGAGAGCAGTTCTTC
TRBD1	TRBV7-2	TRBJ2-2	.	CASELTGGAVVGELFF	TGTGCCAGTGAGCTAACAGGGGGCGCCGTGGTCGGGGAGCTGTTTTTT
TRBD2	TRBV5-1	TRBJ2-7	once	CASSLGLGYRGRSHEQYF	TGCGCCAGCAGCTTAGGGCTCGGGTACCGCGGGAGATCCCACGAGCAGTACTTC
TRBD1	TRBV19	TRBJ2-3	.	CASTTGADTQYF	TGTGCCAGTACGACAGGGGCAGATACGCAGTATTTT
.	TRBV30	TRBJ1-1	.	CALSSLNTEAFF	TGTGCCCTCTCCTCCTTGAACACTGAAGCTTTCTTT
TRBD1	TRBV19	TRBJ1-2	.	CASSISFGTAYGYTF	TGTGCCAGTAGTATATCTTTCGGGACAGCATATGGCTACACCTTC
TRBD2	TRBV28	TRBJ2-7	.	CASKLAGYEQYF	TGTGCCAGCAAGCTAGCGGGGTACGAGCAGTACTTC
.	TRBV21-1	TRBJ2-3	.	CASSKVEGGNRTDTQYF	TGTGCCAGCAGCAAAGTGGAAGGGGGTAATCGCACAGATACGCAGTATTTT
TRBD2	TRBV18	TRBJ2-5	.	CASSTGGTYQETQYF	TGTGCCAGCTCGACGGGAGGGACGTACCAAGAGACCCAGTACTTC
TRBD2	TRBV6-1	TRBJ2-2	.	CASSEVLRVAGLLGTGELFF	TGTGCCAGCAGTGAAGTATTGAGAGTAGCGGGGCTCCTAGGCACCGGGGAGCTGTTTTTT
TRBD2	TRBV12-5	TRBJ2-6	.	CASSGGGSGANVLTF	TGTGCTAGTAGCGGGGGGGGATCTGGGGCCAACGTCCTGACTTTC
.	TRBV28	TRBJ1-3	.	CASSSPLGQRPSGNTIYF	TGTGCCAGCAGTTCGCCCCTAGGACAGCGCCCCTCTGGAAACACCATATATTTT
TRBD2	TRBV18	TRBJ2-1	.	CASSPPAGGRNNEQFF	TGTGCCAGCTCACCACCGGCGGGAGGTAGGAACAATGAGCAGTTCTTC
.	TRBV20-1	TRBJ1-1	few	CSVSSNTEAFF	TGCAGTGTCTCAAGCAACACTGAAGCTTTCTTT
TRBD2	TRBV5-1	TRBJ2-1	.	CASSLRYGRAADEQFF	TGCGCCAGCAGCCTGAGATACGGGAGGGCCGCGGATGAGCAGTTCTTC
TRBD2	TRBV19	TRBJ2-7	.	CASSIVLAGGPYEQYF	TGTGCCAGTAGTATAGTCCTAGCGGGAGGGCCCTACGAGCAGTACTTC
.	TRBV5-1	TRBJ2-5	.	CASSSATGAQETQYF	TGCGCCAGCAGCTCGGCTACCGGGGCTCAAGAGACCCAGTACTTC